This T cell receptor beta chain comes out of a study of immune evolution from preneoplasia to lung adenocarcinoma. Study-wide points: Later-stage lesions seemingly showed higher T cell density and diversity than normal lung.

From germline, CDR1 is MGHDK and CDR2 SYGVNS. CDR3 size: 17 residues. With V trimmed by 8 bases and J by 3 bases, 14 bases remained unmatched. The repertoire was sequenced with immunoSEQ multiplex PCR; TCRdb's copy has only in-frame clones and lacks some. The repertoire has 8,000 to 8,500 clones, about four fifths of them found once; the top ten carry roughly 7.9%. As for this clone: The target antigen is unknown.

V usage is TRBV25-1 and J usage is TRBJ2-3; TRBD1 matches at 10 bases. This receptor was obtained from a person aged 55-80 years with lung adenocarcinoma. The specimen was FFPE adjacent normal lung tissue. In nucleotides, the CDR3 is TGTGCCAGCCCGGGACAGGGGAGAGGGGGGGGGACAGATACGCAGTATTTT. Translation gives CASPGQGRGGGTDTQYF.